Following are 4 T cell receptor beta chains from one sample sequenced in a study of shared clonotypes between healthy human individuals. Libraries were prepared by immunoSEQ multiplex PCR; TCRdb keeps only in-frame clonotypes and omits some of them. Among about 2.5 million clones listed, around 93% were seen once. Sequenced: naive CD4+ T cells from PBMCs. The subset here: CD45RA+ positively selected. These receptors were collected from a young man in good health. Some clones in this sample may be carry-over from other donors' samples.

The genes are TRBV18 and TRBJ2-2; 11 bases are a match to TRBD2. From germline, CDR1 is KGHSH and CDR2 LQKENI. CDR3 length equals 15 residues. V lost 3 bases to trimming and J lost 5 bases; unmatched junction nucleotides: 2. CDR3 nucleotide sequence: TGTGCCAGCTCACCCTGGACTAGCGGGACCGGGGAGCTGTTTTTT. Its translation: CASSPWTSGTGELFF.

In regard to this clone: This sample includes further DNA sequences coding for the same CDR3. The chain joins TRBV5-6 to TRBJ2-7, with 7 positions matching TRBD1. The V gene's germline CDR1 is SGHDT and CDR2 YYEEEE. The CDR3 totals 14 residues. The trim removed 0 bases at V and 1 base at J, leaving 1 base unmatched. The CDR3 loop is CASSLDRGSYEQYF. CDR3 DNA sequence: TGTGCCAGCAGCTTGGACAGGGGATCCTACGAGCAGTACTTC. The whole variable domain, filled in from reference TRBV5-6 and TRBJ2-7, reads DAGVTQSPTHLIKTRGQQVTLRCSPKSGHDTVSWYQQALGQGPQFIFQYYEEEERQRGNFPDRFSGHQFPNYSSELNVNALLLGDSALYLCASSLDRGSYEQYFGPGTRLTVT.

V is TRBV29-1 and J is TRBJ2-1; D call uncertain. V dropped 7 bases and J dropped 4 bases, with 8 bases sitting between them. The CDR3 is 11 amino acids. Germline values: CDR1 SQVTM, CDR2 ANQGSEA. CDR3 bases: TGCAGCGCACTGTGGTACAATGAGCAGTTCTTC. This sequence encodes CSALWYNEQFF.

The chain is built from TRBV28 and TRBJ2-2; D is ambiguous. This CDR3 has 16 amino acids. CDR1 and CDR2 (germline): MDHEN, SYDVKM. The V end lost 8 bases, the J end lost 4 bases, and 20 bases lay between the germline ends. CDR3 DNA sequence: TGTGCCAGCCCCCGCTGGACCACCCTCGGCACCGGGGAGCTGTTTTTT. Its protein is CASPRWTTLGTGELFF.